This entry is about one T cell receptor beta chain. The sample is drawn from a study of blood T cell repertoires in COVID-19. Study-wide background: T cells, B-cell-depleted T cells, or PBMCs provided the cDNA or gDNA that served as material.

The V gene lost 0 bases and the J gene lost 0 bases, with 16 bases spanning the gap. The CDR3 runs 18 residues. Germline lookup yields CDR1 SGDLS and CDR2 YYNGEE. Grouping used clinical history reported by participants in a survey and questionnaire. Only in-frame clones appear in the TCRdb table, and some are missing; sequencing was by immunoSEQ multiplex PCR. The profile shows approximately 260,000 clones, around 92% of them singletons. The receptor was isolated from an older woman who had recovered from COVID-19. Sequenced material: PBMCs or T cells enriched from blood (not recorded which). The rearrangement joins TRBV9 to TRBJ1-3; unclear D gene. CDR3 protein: CASSVVPQGRNSGNTIYF. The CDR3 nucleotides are TGTGCCAGCAGCGTAGTGCCCCAAGGGAGGAACTCTGGAAACACCATATATTTT.